Below, 15 T cell receptor beta chains from the same sample are listed, as sequenced in a study of shared clonotypes between healthy human individuals. Naive CD8 cells lacked CD45RO, underwent positive selection for CCR7 and left out terminally differentiated effector memory CD45RA+ cells. TCRdb keeps only in-frame clones here, not all; method: immunoSEQ multiplex PCR. The sample includes fewer than 850,000 clones, about 96% of them seen just once. Sequencing was performed on naive CD8+ T cells sorted from blood. Receptor source: a man aged 25-45 years in good health.

The J gene is TRBJ2-7, the V gene TRBV29-1, with D possibly TRBD1 on 6 matching bases. V was trimmed by 7 bases and J by 2 bases, leaving 15 bases between them. The CDR3 loop spans 13 amino acids. Germline assignment: CDR1 SQVTM and CDR2 ANQGSEA. This chain's CDR3 is CSARDISTYEQYF. The DNA of the CDR3 is TGCAGCGCCCGGGACATCTCCACCTACGAGCAGTACTTC.

This chain connects TRBV2 to TRBJ2-7; TRBD1 matches 10 bases. Losses at the gene ends were 4 bases for V and 9 bases for J; bases not matched to a gene: 9. Germline V CDR1 and CDR2: SNHLY, FYNNEI. The CDR3 spans 14 residues. In DNA, the CDR3 is TGTGCCAGCAGTGGAGGGACAGGGGATCACCTGCAGTACTTC. Residues: CASSGGTGDHLQYF.

The V gene is TRBV27, the J gene TRBJ1-2; maybe TRBD1 (6 bases). The germline V gene encodes CDR1 MNHEY and CDR2 SMNVEV (reference sequence). The V gene lost 3 bases and the J gene lost 2 bases, with 16 bases spanning the gap. The CDR3 consists of 16 residues. DNA for the CDR3: TGTGCCAGCAGTTTTGGTTGGGAGCAGGGGAACTATGGCTACACCTTC. Translating gives CASSFGWEQGNYGYTF.

This sequence joins TRBV13 and TRBJ2-7; the D is unclear. CDR1 and CDR2 from the germline V gene are PRHDT and FYEKMQ (reference sequence). The CDR3 has 13 amino acids. Deletions cut 1 base from V and 3 bases from J, with 7 bases between. CDR3 bases: TGTGCCAGCAGCTTAGCAATAGACTACGAGCAGTACTTC. Its translation: CASSLAIDYEQYF. The full variable domain, completed using reference TRBV13 and TRBJ2-7, is AAGVIQSPRHLIKEKRETATLKCYPIPRHDTVYWYQQGPGQDPQFLISFYEKMQSDKGSIPDRFSAQQFSDYHSELNMSSLELGDSALYFCASSLAIDYEQYFGPGTRLTVT.

This chain uses TRBV19 with TRBJ2-2; no reliable D call. The germline V gene has CDR1 LNHDA and CDR2 SQIVND (reference sequence). The CDR3 sequence is 15 residues long. Trimming shortened V by 3 bases and J by 3 bases, and 11 bases separated the two germline ends. The CDR3 coding sequence is TGTGCCAGTAGTATGGTTTTTACGCACACCGGGGAGCTGTTTTTT. As protein: CASSMVFTHTGELFF.

The V call is TRBV28, the J call TRBJ2-7; 7 positions agree with TRBD2. Germline V gives CDR1 MDHEN, CDR2 SYDVKM. The CDR3 covers 14 residues. Germline trimming cut 5 bases from V and 5 bases from J; bases unmatched to any gene: 9. The DNA of the CDR3 is TGTGCCAGCAGTCCTCGGGGGGTGGACCACGAGCAGTACTTC. Protein product: CASSPRGVDHEQYF. Filled out from reference TRBV28 and TRBJ2-7, the complete variable domain reads DVKVTQSSRYLVKRTGEKVFLECVQDMDHENMFWYRQDPGLGLRLIYFSYDVKMKEKGDIPEGYSVSREKKERFSLILESASTNQTSMYLCASSPRGVDHEQYFGPGTRLTVT.

This clone was detected only once. The V call is TRBV4-1, the J call TRBJ1-5; no clear D gene. The germline V and J ends were trimmed by 5 bases and 5 bases, with 10 bases remaining between them. Germline CDR1 reads MGHRA; CDR2 reads YSYEKL. This CDR3 has 13 amino acids. The CDR3 DNA reads as TGCGCCAGCAGCGAGGAGCGGCATCAGCCCCAGCATTTT. Protein sequence: CASSEERHQPQHF.

The chain has TRBV9 and TRBJ1-3; 7 nucleotides match TRBD1. With 0 bases clipped from V and 0 bases from J, the junction kept 3 bases outside the gene matches. CDR3 size: 16 residues. Germline lookup yields CDR1 SGDLS and CDR2 YYNGEE. The CDR3 reads CASSVAGQSSGNTIYF. CDR3 coding DNA: TGTGCCAGCAGCGTAGCGGGACAGAGCTCTGGAAACACCATATATTTT.

This sequence joins TRBV29-1 and TRBJ2-7; 7 nucleotides align to TRBD1. CDR3 length: 12 amino acids. J lost 7 bases, V lost 7 bases, and 10 bases had no gene match. The germline CDR1 and CDR2 sequences are SQVTM and ANQGSEA. The CDR3: CSGMTGRREQYF. The DNA for the CDR3 is TGCAGCGGTATGACAGGGCGCCGGGAGCAGTACTTC.

This clone is a singleton in its sample. At one boundary the junction diverges from the germline segment, which might be a read error. V and J are TRBV6-6 and TRBJ2-7, with D possibly matching TRBD2 (6 bases). The CDR3 extends over 11 amino acids. CDR1 and CDR2 from the germline V gene are MNHNY and SVGAGI (reference sequence). Written as DNA, the CDR3 is TGTGCCAGCAGTTACTCGGGCGGGATCGGCTTC. Its translation is CASSYSGGIGF.

The chain couples TRBV6-5 to TRBJ1-1; no reliable D call. The length of the CDR3 is 14 residues. Germline CDR1 MNHEY, CDR2 SVGAGI. Trimming pared 4 bases from V and 1 base from J, leaving 10 bases between. CDR3: CASSWQPANTEAFF. The DNA for the CDR3 is TGTGCCAGCAGTTGGCAGCCGGCGAACACTGAAGCTTTCTTT.

The chain joins TRBV4-1 to TRBJ2-7; TRBD1 agrees at 7 bases. The germline V gene has CDR1 MGHRA and CDR2 YSYEKL. This CDR3 region has 16 residues. With V trimmed by 1 base and J by 3 bases, 9 bases remained unmatched. The CDR3 spells CASSQGLGTGDYEQYF. The CDR3 nucleotides are TGCGCCAGCAGCCAAGGATTAGGAACAGGGGACTACGAGCAGTACTTC.

Regarding this clone: The same CDR3 arises from other DNA sequences in this sample as well. The gene calls are TRBV4-3 and TRBJ1-2, with D perhaps matching TRBD1 (5 bases). CDR1 LGHNA and CDR2 YSLEER come from the germline V gene. V shed 0 bases and J shed 4 bases, with 9 bases lying between them. The CDR3 runs 14 residues. Here the CDR3 reads CASSQDRVGYGYTF. The CDR3 nucleotides read TGCGCCAGCAGCCAAGACAGGGTTGGCTATGGCTACACCTTC.

The rearrangement links TRBV6-5 to TRBJ2-1; TRBD1 aligns across 11 bases. The CDR3 runs to 14 residues. Per the germline V gene, CDR1 is MNHEY and CDR2 is SVGAGI. V shed 2 bases, J shed 8 bases, and the junction held 2 bases outside the gene matches. The CDR3 is CASSYGTGGDEQFF. Here the CDR3 DNA reads TGTGCCAGCAGTTACGGGACAGGGGGGGATGAGCAGTTCTTC.

This clone was recorded only once. The chain couples TRBV13 to TRBJ1-2, with TRBD1 identical over 7 bases. The junction had 9 bases not matched to a gene; V was cut back by 5 bases and J by 3 bases. Germline V lookup: CDR1 PRHDT, CDR2 FYEKMQ (reference sequence). The CDR3 totals 15 residues. CDR3 DNA sequence: TGTGCCAGCAGCCACGCTCCCGGACAGGACTATGGCTACACCTTC. This codes for CASSHAPGQDYGYTF.